The sample holds many counts of the clone carrying this T cell receptor (beta chain). What it binds is unknown. Germline CDR1 and CDR2: SGHRS and YFSETQ. Trimming pared 0 bases from V and 6 bases from J, leaving 11 bases between. The CDR3 is made up of 14 amino acids. These data are taken from a study of T cell repertoires in cytomegalovirus infection. TCRdb redid the calling of the reads with MiXCR, one entry per CDR3 protein. The sample lists more than 250,000 distinct CDR3 sequences, around 13% occurring once. Whole-study results and caveats: The ex vivo response was dominated by HLA-C-restricted CMV-specific TCR beta clonotypes.

This sequence originates from a human donor in good health (CMV status not recorded). Some clones in this sample may be carry-over from other donors' samples. The sequencing input was PBMCs. The rearrangement joins TRBV5-1 to TRBJ2-3; D uncertain. The CDR3 region is CASSLARKSDTQYF. The CDR3 DNA is TGCGCCAGCAGCTTGGCTCGCAAGTCCGATACGCAGTATTTT. The full variable domain, with the rest looked up from reference TRBV5-1 and TRBJ2-3, is KAGVTQTPRYLIKTRGQQVTLSCSPISGHRSVSWYQQTPGQGLQFLFEYFSETQRNKGNFPGRFSGRQFSNSRSEMNVSTLELGDSALYLCASSLARKSDTQYFGPGTRLTVL.